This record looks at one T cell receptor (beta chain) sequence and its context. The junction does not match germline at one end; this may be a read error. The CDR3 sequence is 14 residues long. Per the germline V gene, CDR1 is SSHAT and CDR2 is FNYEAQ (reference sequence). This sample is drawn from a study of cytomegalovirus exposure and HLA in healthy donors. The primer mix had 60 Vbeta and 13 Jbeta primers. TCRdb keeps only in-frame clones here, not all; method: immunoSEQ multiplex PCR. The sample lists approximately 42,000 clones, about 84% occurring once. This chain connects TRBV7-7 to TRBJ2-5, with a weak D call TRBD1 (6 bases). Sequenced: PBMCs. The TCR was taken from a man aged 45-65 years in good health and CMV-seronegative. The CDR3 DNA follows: TGTGCTAGCAGCCGTGGACAGATCCAAGAGATCCAGTACTTC. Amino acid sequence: CASSRGQIQEIQYF.